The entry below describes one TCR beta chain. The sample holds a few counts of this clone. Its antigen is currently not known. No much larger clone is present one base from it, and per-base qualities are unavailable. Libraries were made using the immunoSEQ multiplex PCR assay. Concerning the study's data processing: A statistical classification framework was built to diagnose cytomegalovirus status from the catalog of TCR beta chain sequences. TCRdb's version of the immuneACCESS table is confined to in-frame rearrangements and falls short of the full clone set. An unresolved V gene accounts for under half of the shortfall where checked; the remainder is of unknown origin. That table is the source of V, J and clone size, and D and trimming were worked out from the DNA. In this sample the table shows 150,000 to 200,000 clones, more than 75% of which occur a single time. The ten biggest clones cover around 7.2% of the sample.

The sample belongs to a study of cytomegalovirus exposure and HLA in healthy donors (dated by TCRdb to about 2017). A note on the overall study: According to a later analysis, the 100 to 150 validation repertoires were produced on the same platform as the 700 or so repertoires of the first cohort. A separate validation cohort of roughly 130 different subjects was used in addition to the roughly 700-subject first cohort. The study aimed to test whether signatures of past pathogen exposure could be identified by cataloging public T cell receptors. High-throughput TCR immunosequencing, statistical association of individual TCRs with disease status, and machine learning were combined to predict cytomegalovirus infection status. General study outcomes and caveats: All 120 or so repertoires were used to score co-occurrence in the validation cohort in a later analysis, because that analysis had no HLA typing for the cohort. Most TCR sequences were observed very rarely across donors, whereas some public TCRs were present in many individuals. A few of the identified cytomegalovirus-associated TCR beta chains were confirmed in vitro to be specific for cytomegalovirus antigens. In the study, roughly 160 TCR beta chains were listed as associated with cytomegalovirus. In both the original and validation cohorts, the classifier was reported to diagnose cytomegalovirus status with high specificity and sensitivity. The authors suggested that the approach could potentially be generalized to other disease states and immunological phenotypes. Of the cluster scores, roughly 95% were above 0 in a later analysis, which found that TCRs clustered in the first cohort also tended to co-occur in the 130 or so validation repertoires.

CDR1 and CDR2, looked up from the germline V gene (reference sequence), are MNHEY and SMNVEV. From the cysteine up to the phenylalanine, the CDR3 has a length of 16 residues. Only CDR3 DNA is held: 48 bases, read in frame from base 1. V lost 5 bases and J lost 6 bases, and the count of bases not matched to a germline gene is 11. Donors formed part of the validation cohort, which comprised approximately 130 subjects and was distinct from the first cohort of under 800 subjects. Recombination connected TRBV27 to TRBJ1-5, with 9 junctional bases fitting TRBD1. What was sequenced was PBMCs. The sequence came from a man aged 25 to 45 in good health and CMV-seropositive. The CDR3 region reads CASSPRGQGLSQPQHF. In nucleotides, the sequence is TGTGCCAGCAGTCCCAGGGGACAGGGTCTAAGTCAGCCCCAGCATTTT.